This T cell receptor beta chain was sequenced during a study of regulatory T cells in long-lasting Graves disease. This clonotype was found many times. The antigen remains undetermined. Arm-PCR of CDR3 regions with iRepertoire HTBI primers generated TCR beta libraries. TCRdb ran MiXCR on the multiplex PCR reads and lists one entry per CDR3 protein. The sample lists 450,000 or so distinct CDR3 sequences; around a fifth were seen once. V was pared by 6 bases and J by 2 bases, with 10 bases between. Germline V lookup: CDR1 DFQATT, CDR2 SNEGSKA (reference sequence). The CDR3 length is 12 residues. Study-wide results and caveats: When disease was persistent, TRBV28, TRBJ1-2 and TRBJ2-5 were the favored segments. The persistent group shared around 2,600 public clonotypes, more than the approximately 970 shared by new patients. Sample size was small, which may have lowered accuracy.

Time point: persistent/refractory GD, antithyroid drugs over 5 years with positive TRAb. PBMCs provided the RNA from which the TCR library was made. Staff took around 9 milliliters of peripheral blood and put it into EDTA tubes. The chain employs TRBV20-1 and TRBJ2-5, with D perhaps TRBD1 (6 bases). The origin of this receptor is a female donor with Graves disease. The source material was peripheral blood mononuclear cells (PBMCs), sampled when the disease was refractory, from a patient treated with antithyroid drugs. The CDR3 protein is CSASQGQETQYF. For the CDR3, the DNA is TGCAGTGCCAGCCAGGGGCAAGAGACCCAGTACTTC.